A single T cell receptor beta chain is shown here with its context. The antigen it binds to is not known. Base-call qualities are not available, and no considerably larger clone is one nucleotide away. The immunoSEQ Assay, a bias-controlled multiplex PCR, was used to amplify TCRbeta CDR3 regions from genomic DNA. In the authors' own workflow: The number of nucleated cells in each sample was estimated from the amplification of reference gene primers within the assay. Sequence reads were collapsed and filtered to measure the absolute abundance of every unique TCRbeta CDR3 rearrangement. For each sample, productive Simpson clonality was calculated as the square root of Simpson's diversity index over productive rearrangements. This is the immuneACCESS table as TCRdb keeps it, with only in-frame sequences that have V and J called. A part of the clones is gone; compared with another copy, unresolved V genes explain less than half, and the rest is unexplained. V and J calls and clone size follow that table, whereas D and trimming were derived from the DNA. The sample table lists about 94,000 clones, approximately 74% of them with a count of one. Together, the top ten hold 3% to 4.5% of the sample.

The junction shows trimming of 3 bases on V and 0 bases on J, and the gene matches do not reach 6 bases of it. The CDR3 spans 15 residues, from the cysteine through the phenylalanine. Only the CDR3 part of the read is kept: 45 bases, read in frame from the first base. CDR1 and CDR2 (DFQATT, SNEGSKA) derive from the germline V gene (reference sequence). This specimen comes from a study of blood T cell repertoires in COVID-19 (dated by TCRdb to between 2020 and 2021). Study-level background: The collaborator samples originated in the United States, Italy and Spain and spanned the acute and convalescent phases of COVID-19. A de-identified subject ID, COVID-19 status, age in years and sex were almost always included in the sample metadata. The material from the prospective study consisted of cDNA or gDNA derived from T cells, B-cell-depleted T cells, or PBMCs. Samples were obtained from the ongoing ImmuneRACE study (first 160 participants) and from over a thousand subjects provided by 6 global collaborators. Where available, HLA class I and class II types were obtained from metadata supplied by the sample provider rather than from assay-based typing. A freely available public database, intended as a resource for researchers studying the immune response to SARS-CoV-2, is where the repertoires were released. Deeply sampled blood TCRbeta repertoires from subjects exposed to, actively infected with, or recovered from COVID-19 were included in the dataset.

In Seattle, one collaborating source enrolled patients while the infection was active and tracked those patients longitudinally over the course of disease. The collaborating institutions used their own protocols to collect whole blood in K2EDTA tubes. Collaborator samples were shipped for TCRbeta analysis as frozen whole blood, isolated PBMCs, or DNA extracted from either sample type. Overall study results and their limits: How much clinical and demographic metadata was included differed by source and by participant, and the metadata was provided uncurated.

This chain joins TRBV20-1 to TRBJ2-7; 9 bases in the junction line up with TRBD2. The clonotype was recovered from an older man with COVID-19, enrolled during active disease. Input material: peripheral blood. CDR3 region: CSASRLAATSYEQYF. The DNA is as follows: TGCAGTGCTAGTAGACTAGCGGCAACCTCCTACGAGCAGTACTTC.